Listed below are T cell receptor beta chains from one sample, sequenced in a study of T cell responses to AZD1222 COVID-19 vaccine. Measured with immunoSEQ multiplex PCR; TCRdb has only the in-frame clones, and not every one. This repertoire shows some 120,000 clones, approximately 93% found once; its top ten account for more than 2.5%. The source material was peripheral blood, sampled on day 0 of AZD1222 vaccination. The receptor source for this set is an adult in good health. Both conserved end residues are part of each CDR3. D genes are given only for firm matches. Clone size is shown for a subset of rows, as once, few, many or a class of expanded clone.

clone size	V gene	J gene	D gene	CDR3 DNA	CDR3 protein
.	TRBV19	TRBJ2-6	.	TGTGCCAGTAGTATAGCATCTGGGGCCAACGTCCTGACTTTC	CASSIASGANVLTF
.	TRBV7-8	TRBJ2-1	.	TGTGCCAGCAGCTTAAGAGGGCGGCGGGTCTCCTACAATGAGCAGTTCTTC	CASSLRGRRVSYNEQFF
.	TRBV12-3/TRBV12-4	TRBJ1-5	.	TGTGCCAGCAGTCGGCAGAATCAGCCCCAGCATTTT	CASSRQNQPQHF
.	TRBV27	TRBJ1-2	.	TGTGCCAGCAGATCACAGGGACTACCGAATGGCTACACCTTC	CASRSQGLPNGYTF
.	TRBV10-3	TRBJ1-2	TRBD1	TGTGCCATCAGCCCCTCCGGGGACAGTGGAAAGAGGGGCTACACCTTC	CAISPSGDSGKRGYTF
.	TRBV5-4	TRBJ2-5	TRBD2	TGTGCCAGCAGCTTGGGGCGGGAGGGCCGAGAGACCCAGTACTTC	CASSLGREGRETQYF
.	TRBV4-1	TRBJ2-7	.	TGCGCCAGCAGCCCCGTGGGGGGTTACGAGCAGTACTTC	CASSPVGGYEQYF
.	TRBV3-1/TRBV3-2	TRBJ2-7	TRBD2	TGTGCCAGCAGCCAAGGGGGGGGCTCCTACGAGCAGTACTTC	CASSQGGGSYEQYF
once	TRBV5-1	TRBJ2-1	TRBD2	TGCGCCAGCAGCTTGGGGGGACTAGAAATGGATGAGCAGTTCTTC	CASSLGGLEMDEQFF
.	TRBV28	TRBJ2-7	.	TGTGCCAGCAGCCCTCTGGACAGGGAGGGCCACGAGCAGTACTTC	CASSPLDREGHEQYF
once	TRBV28	TRBJ1-1	.	TGTGCCAGCAGTTTAGTCAGGACTGAAGCTTTCTTT	CASSLVRTEAFF
.	TRBV19	TRBJ1-5	TRBD1	TGTGCCAGTACTTCGACAGGGGATAGCAATCAGCCCCAGCATTTT	CASTSTGDSNQPQHF
.	TRBV24-1	TRBJ1-1	.	TGTGCCACCAGTGAGGGAGGCAGGGGCTTAAACACTGAAGCTTTCTTT	CATSEGGRGLNTEAFF
once	TRBV18	TRBJ1-5	TRBD1	TGTGCCAGCTCCCTGGGGACAGACAATCAGCCCCAGCATTTT	CASSLGTDNQPQHF
.	TRBV3-1/TRBV3-2	TRBJ1-2	TRBD1	TGTGCCAGCAGCCAAGACAGGGGGCCTGGCTATGGCTACACCTTC	CASSQDRGPGYGYTF
.	TRBV5-4	TRBJ1-6	.	TGTGCCAGCAGCACGGACCCCAGGGTAGAGGGGTCACCCCTCCACTTT	CASSTDPRVEGSPLHF
.	TRBV14	TRBJ1-4	TRBD1	TGTGCCAGCAGCCAAGGCCCGGGACAGGAAAATGAAAAACTGTTTTTT	CASSQGPGQENEKLFF
.	TRBV7-2	TRBJ1-2	.	TGTGCCAGCAGCGTCGACCGGGTCCAGATGGGGTCTGGCTACACCTTC	CASSVDRVQMGSGYTF
.	TRBV4-2	TRBJ2-3	TRBD2	TGTGCCAGCAGGGCGGTAGCGGGAGCTGGAGATACGCAGTATTTT	CASRAVAGAGDTQYF
.	TRBV27	TRBJ1-2	TRBD1	TGTGCCAGCAGTGACCCTGGGACAGGGAACTATGGCTACACCTTC	CASSDPGTGNYGYTF
.	TRBV27	TRBJ2-2	.	TGTGCCAGCAGTTTAATAGGGCAGGGTAGTGCCGGGGAGCTGTTTTTT	CASSLIGQGSAGELFF
.	TRBV19	TRBJ2-2	.	TGTGCCAGTAGTTTGCGGGGCTCCACCGGGGAGCTGTTTTTT	CASSLRGSTGELFF
once	TRBV6-5	TRBJ1-1	.	TGTGCCAGCTCCCCGGGACGGAACACTGAAGCTTTCTTT	CASSPGRNTEAFF
once	TRBV5-1	TRBJ1-2	TRBD1	TGCGCCAGCAGCCAGGACAGGGTTTACGGCTACACCTTC	CASSQDRVYGYTF
.	TRBV14	TRBJ1-1	.	TGTGCCAGCAGCGCAGGGTTGGACACTGAAGCTTTCTTT	CASSAGLDTEAFF
.	TRBV10-3	TRBJ1-2	TRBD1	TGTGCCATCAGCCCCGGGGAGGGGGCCTTTAACTATGGCTACACCTTC	CAISPGEGAFNYGYTF
.	TRBV6-2/TRBV6-3	TRBJ1-5	.	TGTGCCAGCAGCCGGGGACGGGAAAATCAGCCCCAGCATTTT	CASSRGRENQPQHF
once	TRBV20-1	TRBJ1-2	.	TGCAGCCTCCTAAGGGGTGGCTACACCTTC	CSLLRGGYTF
once	TRBV4-2	TRBJ1-2	.	TGTGCCAGCAGCCAAGATCTACAGATCTATGGCTACACCTTC	CASSQDLQIYGYTF
.	TRBV29-1	TRBJ1-1	.	TGCAGCGTTGGAAGGACAGCCAACGCTGAAGCTTTCTTT	CSVGRTANAEAFF
.	TRBV28	TRBJ2-7	TRBD2	TGTGCCAGCAGTTCGCTGCGACTAGCGGTAAACTACGAGCAGTACTTC	CASSSLRLAVNYEQYF
once	TRBV19	TRBJ1-1	TRBD1	TGTGCCAGTAATCGTAACAGGGGAGACACTGAAGCTTTCTTT	CASNRNRGDTEAFF
.	TRBV28	TRBJ2-7	TRBD2	TGTGCCAGCACCGACGGACTAGCAGGCGAGCAGTACTTC	CASTDGLAGEQYF
.	TRBV10-3	TRBJ2-1	.	TGTGCCATCAGTGAGTCGATCACTGGGAACAGGGAGCAGTTCTTC	CAISESITGNREQFF
.	TRBV9	TRBJ2-1	TRBD2	TGTGCCAGCAGCGCCACACCTACTAGCGGGAGGGCCACCGACAATGAGCAGTTCTTC	CASSATPTSGRATDNEQFF
once	TRBV28	TRBJ1-2	.	TGTGCCAGCCTCCCCTCACTTGGCTATGGCTACACCTTC	CASLPSLGYGYTF
.	TRBV28	TRBJ1-2	TRBD1	TGTGCCAGCAGTTTACAGGGGGCTTCTTATGGCTACACCTTC	CASSLQGASYGYTF
.	TRBV5-5	TRBJ1-1	.	TGTGCCAGCAGAAGTGGTCAGGGATACACTGAAGCTTTCTTT	CASRSGQGYTEAFF
.	TRBV9	TRBJ2-1	.	TGTGCCAGCAGCGCCCTGGGGGGAAATGAGCAGTTCTTC	CASSALGGNEQFF
.	TRBV7-4	TRBJ2-1	TRBD2	TGTGCCAGCAGCGGCCCCGGGACTAGCGGGGTTAGCTCCTACAATGAGCAGTTCTTC	CASSGPGTSGVSSYNEQFF
.	TRBV18	TRBJ2-7	TRBD2	TGTGCCAGCTCAGTAGCGGGGAGCTACGAGCAGTACTTC	CASSVAGSYEQYF
.	TRBV10-3	TRBJ2-7	.	TGTGCCATCAGTGAATGGCGGGGAGCAGGGGGTCACGAGCAGTACTTC	CAISEWRGAGGHEQYF
once	TRBV19	TRBJ2-7	TRBD2	TGTGCCAGTAGTCCACGGAGACCGGGACTAGCCGGCGAGCAGTACTTC	CASSPRRPGLAGEQYF
.	TRBV27	TRBJ2-5	.	TGTGCCAGCAGTTTAGTAGGTGGGGAGACCCAGTACTTC	CASSLVGGETQYF
.	TRBV24-1	TRBJ1-2	TRBD1	TGTGCCACCAGTGAAACAGGACAGGGCGGCTATGGCTACACCTTC	CATSETGQGGYGYTF
once	TRBV7-9	TRBJ1-6	TRBD1	TGTGCCAGCAGCTCGGACAGGGGGCTTTCACCCCTCCACTTT	CASSSDRGLSPLHF
.	TRBV10-3	TRBJ1-4	.	TGTGCCATCAGTGAGGGTCGGGAAAATGAAAAACTGTTTTTT	CAISEGRENEKLFF
.	TRBV28	TRBJ2-7	TRBD2	TGTGCCAGCAGTTTTCCCAAGCTAGCGGGCGAGCAGTACTTC	CASSFPKLAGEQYF
few	TRBV2	TRBJ2-7	.	TGTGCCAGCAGTGAACTAGCGGACAGGGCGTACGAGCAGTACTTC	CASSELADRAYEQYF
.	TRBV14	TRBJ1-2	TRBD1	TGTGCCAGCAGCCTGGACAGGGGTATCTATGGCTACACCTTC	CASSLDRGIYGYTF